At least ten counts were recorded for the clone carrying this T cell receptor beta chain. As yet, its antigen is unknown. This sample was included in a study of regulatory T cells in long-lasting Graves disease. Documented time point: persistent/refractory GD, antithyroid drugs over 5 years with positive TRAb. Researchers made the TCR library from RNA that was extracted from PBMCs. The V gene end was trimmed by 3 bases and the J gene end by 4 bases; junction bases not matched to a gene: 5. The germline CDR1 and CDR2 sequences are SNHLY and FYNNEI. CDR3 size: 14 residues. Assembly of TCR beta libraries relied on iRepertoire HTBI primers together with Arm-PCR of CDR3 regions. TCRdb fed the multiplex PCR reads into MiXCR, producing one record per CDR3 protein. The sample lists 650,000 to 850,000 distinct CDR3 sequences; approximately 29% were seen once. Findings of the study overall: Favored usage of TRBV28, TRBJ1-2 and TRBJ2-5 was recorded in persistent disease. It was possible that the small sample size reduced accuracy.

The sequence came from a female donor with Graves disease. The source was peripheral blood mononuclear cells (PBMCs), collected when the disease was refractory, from a patient treated with antithyroid drugs. This chain joins TRBV2 and TRBJ1-1, with TRBD1 identical over 7 bases. The CDR3 loop is CASSDWAGGTEAFF. DNA for the CDR3: TGTGCCAGCAGTGATTGGGCAGGGGGCACTGAAGCTTTCTTT.